One sample yielded the 24 T cell receptor beta chains listed below, sequenced in a study of patients and donors after allogeneic stem cell transplantation. TCRdb fed the RT-PCR reads into MiXCR, producing one record per CDR3 protein. The table lists fewer than 500,000 distinct CDR3 sequences, 16% of them singletons, with 6% to 8% in the top ten. The specimen was blood, either unsorted or a sorted T cell fraction (not recorded which). The receptors derive from a human donor who was either an allogeneic HSCT recipient or a stem cell or donor lymphocyte infusion donor (not recorded which). It is not recorded whose cells these are; they may come from a transplant donor.

This clonotype has only a few counts. CDR3 DNA: TGCGCCAGCAGCTTGGCCGGCGTTCGGAAGGGAGGTACTGAAGCTTTCTTT. This encodes CASSLAGVRKGGTEAFF. The genes are TRBV5-1 and TRBJ1-1; D uncertain. Germline CDR1 SGHRS, CDR2 YFSETQ. CDR3 length: 17 amino acids. Trimming stripped 0 bases from V and 5 bases from J, with 20 bases between.

The chain has TRBV9 and TRBJ2-2; 9 nucleotides align to TRBD1. The CDR3 totals 15 residues. The V gene end was trimmed by 1 base and the J gene end by 3 bases; junction bases not matched to a gene: 1. Germline loops: CDR1 SGDLS, CDR2 YYNGEE. CDR3 sequence reads: CASSVTGGYTGELFF. DNA of the CDR3: TGTGCCAGCAGCGTAACAGGGGGCTACACCGGGGAGCTGTTTTTT.

This clonotype has just a few counts. This chain joins TRBV6-2 or TRBV6-3 and TRBJ1-5, with unresolved D. Germline V gives CDR1 MNHEY, CDR2 SVGEGT. V was shortened by 5 bases and J by 7 bases, with 15 bases between the two germline ends. The CDR3 sequence is 14 residues long. The CDR3 DNA is TGTGCCAGCAGTCCAGCGGCAGGCGGACAGCCCCAGCATTTT. Translated, it gives CASSPAAGGQPQHF.

This clonotype has a handful of counts. This rearrangement joins TRBV25-1 to TRBJ2-1, with 7 bases identical to TRBD2. CDR3 length: 16 amino acids. J lost 8 bases, V lost 0 bases, and 10 bases had no gene match. CDR1 is MGHDK, CDR2 SYGVNS, per germline. The CDR3 protein is CASSEYILAIRHEQFF. The CDR3 nucleotides are TGTGCCAGCAGTGAATATATACTAGCGATCCGACATGAGCAGTTCTTC.

In this sample, this clonotype turned up a few times. The rearrangement joins TRBV7-9 to TRBJ1-6; D is unresolved. The CDR3 is 14 residues long. Trimming removed 3 bases from V and 5 bases from J, with 8 bases in between. Germline V lookup: CDR1 SEHNR, CDR2 FQNEAQ (reference sequence). The CDR3 loop reads CASSFYRDNSPLHF. CDR3 coding DNA: TGTGCCAGCAGCTTTTACAGAGATAATTCACCCCTCCACTTT. The full variable domain, completed using reference TRBV7-9 and TRBJ1-6, is DTGVSQNPRHKITKRGQNVTFRCDPISEHNRLYWYRQTLGQGPEFLTYFQNEAQLEKSRLLSDRFSAERPKGSFSTLEIQRTEQGDSAMYLCASSFYRDNSPLHFGNGTRLTVT.

The chain employs TRBV18 and TRBJ2-3, with TRBD2 identical over 7 bases. Germline CDR1 is KGHSH and CDR2 is LQKENI. The CDR3 spans 16 residues. V lost 3 bases to trimming and J lost 2 bases; unmatched junction nucleotides: 8. CDR3 region: CASSPLAVPNTDTQYF. DNA for the CDR3: TGTGCCAGCTCACCTCTAGCGGTCCCTAACACAGATACGCAGTATTTT.

This chain uses TRBV6-1 with TRBJ2-2; 9 bases are a match to TRBD2. Germline CDR1 MNHNS, CDR2 SASEGT. Unmatched junction bases numbered 9, after V lost 6 bases and J lost 4 bases. The CDR3 totals 16 residues. The CDR3 loop is CASSEPGLAVTGELFF. CDR3 in DNA: TGTGCCAGCAGCGAACCGGGACTAGCCGTCACCGGGGAGCTGTTTTTT.

This sequence joins TRBV3-1 and TRBJ1-1, with D tentatively TRBD1 (6 bases). Germline-derived CDR1 and CDR2 are LGHDT and YNNKEL (reference sequence). CDR3 size: 13 residues. Trimming shortened V by 5 bases and J by 8 bases, and 15 bases separated the two germline ends. The CDR3, as DNA: TGTGCCAGCAGCACACCCGGGACAACCGAAGCTTTCTTT. Its protein product is CASSTPGTTEAFF.

CDR3 nucleotide sequence: TGCAGTGGCAGGACTAGCGGGACTGTGAATGAGCAGTTCTTC. This gives the protein CSGRTSGTVNEQFF. The V and J genes are TRBV20-1 and TRBJ2-1; 12 bases align to TRBD2. This CDR3 comprises 14 residues. With 7 bases clipped from V and 7 bases from J, the junction kept 8 bases outside the gene matches. CDR1 and CDR2 from the germline V gene are DFQATT and SNEGSKA (reference sequence).

The chain employs TRBV5-1 and TRBJ2-4; no reliable D call. Trimming stripped 5 bases from V and 0 bases from J, with 9 bases between. The CDR3 is 14 residues long. The germline gives CDR1 SGHRS, CDR2 YFSETQ. This CDR3 is CASRLTLAKNIQYF. Written as DNA, the CDR3 is TGCGCCAGCAGGTTAACTCTAGCCAAAAACATTCAGTACTTC.

This clonotype has more than one count but fewer than ten. The chain combines TRBV12-3 or TRBV12-4 with TRBJ2-1, with D hard to call. The germline V and J ends were trimmed by 3 bases and 7 bases, with 13 bases remaining between them. The CDR3 is 14 amino acids. CDR3 sequence: CASSFKRRGNEQFF. The CDR3 region has the DNA TGTGCCAGCAGTTTTAAGCGTCGTGGGAATGAGCAGTTCTTC.

The chain is built from TRBV2 and TRBJ1-6; 10 bases agree with TRBD1. Germline V CDR1 and CDR2: SNHLY, FYNNEI. The CDR3 contains 13 residues. V gave up 7 bases and J gave up 10 bases; unmatched junction bases: 4. The CDR3 DNA reads TGTGCCAGCAAAGGACAGGGGGTGTCACCCCTCCACTTT. This translates into CASKGQGVSPLHF.

This clonotype has more than one count but fewer than ten. The CDR3, as DNA: TGTGCCAGTGAAGAACAGGGTATCTACGAGCAGTACTTC. Translated, it gives CASEEQGIYEQYF. The chain uses TRBV6-1 and TRBJ2-7; weak D call: TRBD1 (6 bases). With 9 bases removed from V and 3 bases from J, the gap between germline ends came to 15 bases. There are 13 residues in the CDR3. Germline values: CDR1 MNHNS, CDR2 SASEGT.

The rearrangement links TRBV5-1 to TRBJ2-1; 12 bases map to TRBD2. Germline V gene data show CDR1 as SGHRS and CDR2 as YFSETQ. Losses at the gene ends were 2 bases for V and 2 bases for J; bases not matched to a gene: 8. The CDR3 sequence is 18 residues long. CDR3 sequence reads: CASSLTLAGGNPYNEQFF. The CDR3, as DNA: TGCGCCAGCAGCTTAACACTAGCGGGAGGTAATCCCTACAATGAGCAGTTCTTC. Drawing the rest from reference TRBV5-1 and TRBJ2-1, the complete variable domain is KAGVTQTPRYLIKTRGQQVTLSCSPISGHRSVSWYQQTPGQGLQFLFEYFSETQRNKGNFPGRFSGRQFSNSRSEMNVSTLELGDSALYLCASSLTLAGGNPYNEQFFGPGTRLTVL.

This clonotype was picked up a small number of times. The CDR3 DNA sequence: TGTGCCAGCAGCTTAGCGCTTCGGGACACCAATGAAAAACTGTTTTTT. Translating it yields CASSLALRDTNEKLFF. This rearrangement joins TRBV7-9 to TRBJ1-4; possibly TRBD1 for D (6 bases). Germline CDR1 reads SEHNR; CDR2 reads FQNEAQ (reference sequence). Trimming took off 0 bases at V and 5 bases at J, with 13 bases between the two ends. The CDR3 is made up of 16 amino acids.

The chain is built from TRBV7-9 and TRBJ2-7, with TRBD1 identical over 8 bases. The CDR3 spans 15 residues. Germline CDR1 and CDR2: SEHNR and FQNEAQ (reference sequence). The trim removed 4 bases at V and 1 base at J, leaving 6 bases unmatched. In nucleotides, the CDR3 is TGTGCCAGCAGCTCCACAGGGGGAAGGTCCTACGAGCAGTACTTC. Translation: CASSSTGGRSYEQYF.

The chain recombines TRBV7-2 with TRBJ1-2; 8 bases are a match to TRBD1. Trimming took 5 bases from V and 8 from J; bases not matched to a gene: 13. This CDR3 has 15 residues. Germline V gene data show CDR1 as SGHTA and CDR2 as FQGNSA. CDR3 bases: TGTGCCAGCAGCCTACGAAATCAGGGGGCTGGCGGCTACACCTTC. Encoded protein: CASSLRNQGAGGYTF.

The CDR3 sequence is CASSLTSDGAFF. DNA of the CDR3: TGTGCCAGCAGCCTAACCAGCGATGGAGCTTTCTTT. The V gene is TRBV5-6, the J gene TRBJ1-1; D unclear. The CDR3 consists of 12 residues. V gave up 4 bases and J gave up 10 bases, with 14 bases separating them. CDR1 and CDR2 from the germline V gene are SGHDT and YYEEEE.

The chain uses TRBV6-1 and TRBJ1-5, with TRBD1 matching 11 bases. In germline, CDR1 is MNHNS, CDR2 SASEGT. V lost 6 bases, J lost 5 bases, and 6 bases stayed unmatched. The CDR3 is 15 amino acids. This CDR3 reads CASRARTGGDQPQHF. DNA for the CDR3: TGTGCCAGCAGAGCGAGGACAGGGGGCGATCAGCCCCAGCATTTT.

J is TRBJ2-2 and V is TRBV20-1; TRBD1 matches 8 bases. Losses at the gene ends were 3 bases for V and 6 bases for J; bases not matched to a gene: 6. The CDR3 is 14 amino acids. The germline V gene encodes CDR1 DFQATT and CDR2 SNEGSKA (reference sequence). This chain's CDR3 is CSARTGVYAGELFF. The CDR3 DNA follows: TGCAGTGCTAGGACAGGGGTCTATGCCGGGGAGCTGTTTTTT.

The genes are TRBV5-6 and TRBJ1-1; D gene unclear. The germline V gene encodes CDR1 SGHDT and CDR2 YYEEEE. The V gene lost 3 bases and the J gene lost 6 bases, with 6 bases spanning the gap. The CDR3 spans 11 residues. CDR3: CASSSEPEAFF. The DNA of the CDR3 is TGTGCCAGCAGCTCTGAGCCTGAAGCTTTCTTT. The variable domain in full, with the rest retrieved from reference TRBV5-6 and TRBJ1-1, is DAGVTQSPTHLIKTRGQQVTLRCSPKSGHDTVSWYQQALGQGPQFIFQYYEEEERQRGNFPDRFSGHQFPNYSSELNVNALLLGDSALYLCASSSEPEAFFGQGTRLTVV.

This clonotype was detected a few times. The J gene is TRBJ2-1, the V gene TRBV12-3 or TRBV12-4, with D perhaps TRBD1 (5 bases). The V and J ends lost 6 bases and 2 bases respectively, with 11 bases between them. CDR3 length equals 14 residues. The CDR3 DNA follows: TGTGCCAGCAGGGACAAGCCCCCCTACAATGAGCAGTTCTTC. Translated: CASRDKPPYNEQFF.

This clonotype turned up a few times. The V gene is TRBV12-3 or TRBV12-4, the J gene TRBJ2-5; 10 bases map to TRBD2. The trim removed 2 bases at V and 7 bases at J, leaving 10 bases unmatched. This CDR3 spans 16 amino acids. Here the CDR3 reads CASSLRPAGGGGTQYF. Here the CDR3 DNA reads TGTGCCAGCAGTTTAAGGCCAGCGGGAGGGGGGGGGACCCAGTACTTC.

The chain carries TRBV18 and TRBJ1-1; maybe TRBD1 (6 bases). The CDR3 consists of 15 residues. Germline loops: CDR1 KGHSH, CDR2 LQKENI. The V and J ends lost 3 bases and 1 base respectively, with 12 bases between them. This CDR3 is CASSPDRPRNTEAFF. CDR3 bases: TGTGCCAGCTCACCGGACAGACCTCGGAACACTGAAGCTTTCTTT.